This TCR beta chain was sequenced during a study of blood T cell repertoires in COVID-19. At the level of the study: COVID-19 samples from acute and convalescent phases originated in the United States, Italy and Spain. Nucleic acid was either cDNA or gDNA, and it came from T cells, B-cell-depleted T cells, or PBMCs.

Authors' analysis steps: Amplifying reference gene primers gave estimates of nucleated cell counts. Libraries were prepared by immunoSEQ multiplex PCR; TCRdb keeps only in-frame clonotypes and omits some of them. D and trimming come from the DNA, and the V and J calls and clone size come from that table. The profile shows a few hundred thousand clones, about 90% of them singletons. This CDR3 spans 11 amino acids. The V gene's germline CDR1 is MDHEN and CDR2 SYDVKM. Deletions cut 8 bases from V and 6 bases from J, with 10 bases between. V usage is TRBV28 and J usage is TRBJ1-2; no definite D call. The source is a man aged 18-30 years with active or convalescent COVID-19. Sequencing used peripheral blood. The DNA for the CDR3 is TGTGCCAGCGATTCGCGGGATGGCTACACCTTC. This sequence encodes CASDSRDGYTF.